This paragraph reports one T cell receptor (beta chain). This specimen comes from a study of blood T cell repertoires in COVID-19. For the study at large: Researchers got acute and convalescent COVID-19 samples from the United States, Italy and Spain. T cells, B-cell-depleted T cells, or PBMCs provided the cDNA or gDNA that served as material.

Produced via immunoSEQ multiplex PCR; TCRdb's table is partial and in-frame only. The data show fewer than 400,000 clones, about nine tenths seen once. Recruited during active infection, patients (from Seattle) were subsequently followed longitudinally. The CDR3 contains 14 residues. The TCR comes from a woman between 25 and 40 years old with COVID-19, enrolled during active disease. What was sequenced was peripheral blood. This chain joins TRBV21-1 and TRBJ2-5; whether TRBD2, the table's D call, matches the DNA was not checked. TRBV21-1 is labeled a pseudogene. This CDR3 is CASSLTRDQETQYF. The DNA for the CDR3 is TGTGCCAGCAGCCTCACGCGGGACCAAGAGACCCAGTACTTC.